This entry lists 29 T cell receptor beta chains sequenced from one sample in a study of breast tumors, draining lymph nodes, adjacent tissues. One entry per CDR3 protein, called by TCRdb with MiXCR from the multiplex PCR reads. This table holds roughly 220,000 distinct CDR3 sequences, around 34% found once. Axillary draining lymph nodes of breast cancer patients supplied the node samples. The sequenced sample consisted of axillary lymph node tissue. These receptors originate from a female donor with breast cancer. Some clones in this sample may be carry-over from other donors' samples.

The chain recombines TRBV18 with TRBJ2-2, with 8 bases fitting TRBD2. The germline CDR1 and CDR2 sequences are KGHSH and LQKENI. With 2 bases clipped from V and 4 bases from J, the junction kept 9 bases outside the gene matches. The CDR3 is 17 amino acids. The CDR3 protein is CASSPFQAGGSTGELFF. The CDR3 coding sequence is TGTGCCAGCTCACCATTCCAGGCGGGAGGTAGCACCGGGGAGCTGTTTTTT.

With regard to this clonotype: The CDR3 end shows no conserved phenylalanine or tryptophan, and so a read error is likely. The DNA is left out, because the CDR3 cannot be placed on it with certainty; the CDR3 is given as TCRdb lists it. The chain is built from TRBV19 and TRBJ1-6. Germline values: CDR1 LNHDA, CDR2 SQIVND (reference sequence). The CDR3 has 9 amino acids, counting both end residues. The CDR3 here is CASSTRRPT.

Concerning this clonotype: A much larger clone lies one base from this, so it may be a read error. Lacking the conserved final phenylalanine or tryptophan, this CDR3 likely reflects a read error. CDR3 region: CSALGLAGGLSYNEQFL. In DNA form, the CDR3 reads TGCAGTGCCCTGGGACTAGCGGGAGGGCTCTCCTACAATGAGCAGTTCCTC. The chain is built from TRBV20-1 and TRBJ2-1, with 16 bases fitting TRBD2. With 6 bases clipped from V and 0 bases from J, the junction kept 5 bases outside the gene matches. The CDR3 extends over 17 amino acids. CDR1 is DFQATT and CDR2 is SNEGSKA in the germline V gene (reference sequence).

This clonotype was picked up many times. One base away lies a much larger clone, so this may be a sequencing read error. The gene calls are TRBV12-3 or TRBV12-4 and TRBJ2-6; D is ambiguous. CDR3 length: 13 amino acids. The germline V and J ends were trimmed by 6 bases and 2 bases, with 5 bases remaining between them. The CDR3 DNA sequence: TGTGCCAGCAGCAGCGCTGGGGCCAACGTCCTGACTTTC. It encodes CASSSAGANVLTF.

This clonotype was recorded many times. The chain has TRBV7-6 and TRBJ2-2; 7 positions match TRBD2. The ends lost 1 base at V and 4 bases at J; junction bases unmatched: 6. From germline, CDR1 is SGHVS and CDR2 FNYEAQ. This CDR3 is 16 amino acids long. The CDR3 DNA follows: TGTGCCAGCAGCTTAGGAGCAGCGGGAATCACCGGGGAGCTGTTTTTT. Protein: CASSLGAAGITGELFF.

As concerns this clonotype: This may arise from a read error, as a much more abundant clone is one base away. V is TRBV29-1 and J is TRBJ1-2; weak D call: TRBD1 (5 bases). The CDR3 spans 13 residues. Germline assignment: CDR1 SQVTM and CDR2 ANQGSEA. DNA of the CDR3: TGCAGCGCTGAAGCAGGGACTAACTATGGCTACACCTTC. It codes for CSAEAGTNYGYTF.

This chain uses TRBV20-1 with TRBJ1-2; D is ambiguous. CDR1 DFQATT and CDR2 SNEGSKA come from the germline V gene (reference sequence). The germline V and J ends were trimmed by 8 bases and 2 bases, with 12 bases remaining between them. CDR3 length: 12 residues. The CDR3 DNA reads TGCAGTTACTCTCCCGGGAACTATGGCTACACCTTC. Residues: CSYSPGNYGYTF.

This clonotype occurred many times. The chain is built from TRBV2 and TRBJ2-7; D possibly uses TRBD1 or TRBD2 (5 bases each). Germline lookup yields CDR1 SNHLY and CDR2 FYNNEI. Trimming removed 8 bases from V and 3 bases from J, with 8 bases in between. The CDR3 is 11 residues long. CDR3 in amino acids: CASGDVYEQYF. The CDR3 DNA sequence: TGTGCCAGCGGGGACGTCTACGAGCAGTACTTC.

With regard to this clonotype: Given a much more abundant clone one base away, this may be a read error. The chain uses TRBV5-1 and TRBJ2-2; D assignment may be TRBD1 or TRBD2 (5 bases each). The CDR3 is 13 amino acids. CDR1 and CDR2 (germline): SGHRS, YFSETQ. CDR3 sequence reads: CASSSSGPGDLFF. CDR3 nucleotide sequence: TGCGCCAGCAGCTCGTCAGGGCCCGGGGACCTGTTTTTT. Combining the CDR3 with reference TRBV5-1 and TRBJ2-2 gives the whole variable domain KAGVTQTPRYLIKTRGQQVTLSCSPISGHRSVSWYQQTPGQGLQFLFEYFSETQRNKGNFPGRFSGRQFSNSRSEMNVSTLELGDSALYLCASSSSGPGDLFFGEGSRLTVL.

This clonotype was detected many times. The chain couples TRBV19 to TRBJ1-2; D is undetermined. Trimming cost V 4 bases and J 2 bases, with 14 bases left between them. The CDR3 contains 15 residues. Germline CDR1 and CDR2: LNHDA and SQIVND (reference sequence). CDR3 in amino acids: CASSTPKYRNYGYTF. The DNA of the CDR3 is TGTGCCAGTAGTACCCCCAAATATCGGAACTATGGCTACACCTTC.

This clonotype has a handful of counts. Mismatch with germline at one junction end may stem from a read error. The V and J genes are TRBV6-6 and TRBJ1-2; D is undetermined. The CDR3 runs 14 residues. Germline CDR1 and CDR2: MNHNY and SVGAGI (reference sequence). The CDR3 is CASSHSGRGYGYTF. The CDR3 DNA is TGTGCCAGCAGTCACTCCGGACGGGGATATGGCTACACCTTC.

The table lists this clonotype with many counts. The V call is TRBV5-6, the J call TRBJ1-2; tentatively, D is TRBD1 (5 bases). Per the germline V gene, CDR1 is SGHDT and CDR2 is YYEEEE. Trimming shortened V by 0 bases and J by 8 bases, and 17 bases separated the two germline ends. The CDR3 loop spans 15 amino acids. CDR3 sequence (DNA): TGTGCCAGCAGCTTGGGACAGTTTTCCAACGGAGGCTACACCTTC. It yields the protein CASSLGQFSNGGYTF.

In this sample, this clonotype turned up many times. The V and J genes are TRBV12-3 or TRBV12-4 and TRBJ1-5; D not certain. This CDR3 has 12 amino acids. The V end lost 3 bases, the J end lost 9 bases, and 9 bases lay between the germline ends. CDR3 DNA sequence: TGTGCCAGCAGTTTCCTCGGGTGGCCCCAGCATTTT. Its protein product is CASSFLGWPQHF.

About this clonotype itself: A much more abundant neighbour one base away suggests this may be a read error. The V call is TRBV7-9, the J call TRBJ2-5; 10 nucleotides align to TRBD2. This CDR3 is built from 15 residues. Germline assignment: CDR1 SEHNR and CDR2 FQNEAQ (reference sequence). CDR3 nucleotides: TGTGCCAGCAGCTCTCTAGCGGGGGCTCAAGAGACCCAGCACTTC. Translation gives CASSSLAGAQETQHF.

The chain combines TRBV12-3 or TRBV12-4 with TRBJ2-7; 7 positions agree with TRBD1. The CDR3 is 15 residues long. V dropped 4 bases and J dropped 12; count of bases not matched to a gene: 18. DNA for the CDR3: TGTGCCAGCAGTTCCATGACAGGGCCGGGAAATGGGTTGTACTTC. Its translation is CASSSMTGPGNGLYF.

In this sample, this clonotype turned up many times. The V gene is TRBV7-2, the J gene TRBJ2-3; D remains unclear. Deletions cut 1 base from V and 9 bases from J, with 5 bases between. In germline, CDR1 is SGHTA, CDR2 FQGNSA. CDR3 length: 11 residues. CDR3 amino acids: CASSLVTTQYF. The CDR3 bases are TGTGCCAGCAGCTTAGTGACCACGCAGTATTTT.

There are many counts of this clonotype. In DNA form, the CDR3 reads TGTGCCAGCAGCCCAAGACGGGAGGGGCCCCATGAGCAGTTCTTC. Encoded protein: CASSPRREGPHEQFF. The J gene is TRBJ2-1, the V gene TRBV7-3, with TRBD2 matching over 8 bases. This CDR3 region has 15 residues. The ends lost 5 bases at V and 8 bases at J; junction bases unmatched: 11. Germline lookup yields CDR1 SGHTA and CDR2 FQGTGA.

With regard to this clonotype: A clone one base away is much larger, so this may be a read error. This CDR3 reads CASSSQELAQDTQYF. CDR3 in DNA: TGTGCCAGCAGCTCCCAGGAACTAGCGCAAGATACGCAGTATTTT. V and J are TRBV11-2 and TRBJ2-3; 7 bases fit TRBD2. Trimming took 4 bases from V and 5 from J; bases not matched to a gene: 9. CDR3 length: 15 residues. Germline V lookup: CDR1 SGHAT, CDR2 FQNNGV. The variable domain in full, with the rest retrieved from reference TRBV11-2 and TRBJ2-3, is EAGVAQSPRYKIIEKRQSVAFWCNPISGHATLYWYQQILGQGPKLLIQFQNNGVVDDSQLPKDRFSAERLKGVDSTLKIQPAKLEDSAVYLCASSSQELAQDTQYFGPGTRLTVL.

Ten or more counts support this clonotype. The chain combines TRBV19 with TRBJ2-1; 8 nucleotides agree with TRBD2. CDR1 and CDR2 (germline): LNHDA, SQIVND (reference sequence). This CDR3 region has 16 residues. J lost 2 bases, V lost 7 bases, and 10 bases had no gene match. The CDR3 spells CASKSGGLGAYNEQFF. The DNA of the CDR3 is TGTGCCAGTAAAAGCGGGGGACTGGGGGCCTACAATGAGCAGTTCTTC.

The chain is built from TRBV29-1 and TRBJ2-7; 7 bases map to TRBD1. CDR1 is SQVTM and CDR2 is ANQGSEA in the germline V gene. The CDR3 runs to 16 residues. After removal of 0 bases from V and 0 bases from J, the junction contained 8 bases not matched to a gene. The CDR3 DNA follows: TGCAGCGTTGAAGATTTACAGGGGCGTACCTCCTACGAGCAGTACTTC. It specifies CSVEDLQGRTSYEQYF.

This sequence joins TRBV15 and TRBJ2-1; no firm D call. The germline V gene has CDR1 LNHNV and CDR2 YYDKDF (reference sequence). The CDR3 runs to 15 residues. The germline V and J ends were trimmed by 3 bases and 8 bases, with 17 bases remaining between them. CDR3 sequence reads: CATSSLDGPLDEQFF. The CDR3, as DNA: TGTGCCACCAGCAGTTTGGATGGGCCGTTGGATGAGCAGTTCTTC.

The table lists this clonotype with many counts. This sequence joins TRBV20-1 and TRBJ2-3; TRBD2 matches at 10 bases. This CDR3 spans 18 amino acids. V lost 3 bases to trimming and J lost 4 bases; unmatched junction nucleotides: 16. CDR1 is DFQATT, CDR2 SNEGSKA, per germline (reference sequence). CDR3 region: CSASGLAGARFGADTQYF. DNA of the CDR3: TGCAGTGCTAGTGGGCTAGCGGGGGCCCGGTTTGGGGCAGATACGCAGTATTTT.

This clonotype was seen ten or more times. This chain connects TRBV7-2 to TRBJ2-7; the D is unclear. CDR3 length: 12 amino acids. Germline V gives CDR1 SGHTA, CDR2 FQGNSA. The V end was cut by 1 base, the J end by 6 bases, with 7 bases between. As DNA, the CDR3 is TGTGCCAGCAGCTTAGGTCTAGTCGAGCAGTACTTC. Protein product: CASSLGLVEQYF.

This clonotype appeared many times. This chain connects TRBV20-1 to TRBJ1-2, with 9 bases identical to TRBD1. J lost 8 bases, V lost 7 bases, and 5 bases had no gene match. The CDR3 is made up of 11 amino acids. The germline gives CDR1 DFQATT, CDR2 SNEGSKA (reference sequence). The CDR3 DNA reads TGCAGTGTTGGGACAGGGTTGGGCTACACCTTC. Its translation: CSVGTGLGYTF.

The rearrangement joins TRBV7-9 to TRBJ1-6; 7 bases align to TRBD1. Losses at the gene ends were 6 bases for V and 6 bases for J; bases not matched to a gene: 11. Germline lookup yields CDR1 SEHNR and CDR2 FQNEAQ (reference sequence). The CDR3 totals 16 residues. The CDR3 loop is CASSASPRGINSPLHF. The CDR3 nucleotides are TGTGCCAGCAGTGCTAGTCCCAGGGGGATTAATTCACCCCTCCACTTT.

Concerning this clonotype itself: One base away lies a much larger clone, so this may be a sequencing read error. The DNA for the CDR3 is TGTGCCAGCTCACCGGACAGGAACCAACAGACCCAGTACTTC. Translated, it gives CASSPDRNQQTQYF. The rearrangement links TRBV18 to TRBJ2-5; 7 nucleotides match TRBD1. Germline assignment: CDR1 KGHSH and CDR2 LQKENI. This CDR3 has 14 residues.

The CDR3 region has the DNA TGTGCCAGCAGTGAAGAGGCTAGCGGGAAAAAACGGAATGAGCAGTTCTTC. Amino acid sequence: CASSEEASGKKRNEQFF. This rearrangement joins TRBV2 to TRBJ2-1; 9 nucleotides match TRBD2. Losses at the gene ends were 1 base for V and 7 bases for J; bases not matched to a gene: 11. The germline V gene has CDR1 SNHLY and CDR2 FYNNEI. The CDR3 is 17 residues long.

This clonotype has only a few counts. The chain uses TRBV5-8 and TRBJ2-5; 7 positions match TRBD1. The V gene's germline CDR1 is SGHTS and CDR2 YDEGEE. The CDR3 contains 15 residues. J gave up 5 bases and V 4 bases, and 11 bases lay outside the gene matches. CDR3: CASSPGTAEYETQYF. For the CDR3, the DNA is TGTGCCAGCAGCCCCGGGACAGCGGAGTATGAGACCCAGTACTTC.

This clonotype was recorded many times. The chain recombines TRBV19 with TRBJ1-6, with a weak D call TRBD1 (6 bases). CDR3 length: 13 amino acids. V was clipped by 5 bases and J by 10 bases, with 12 bases between them. Germline CDR1 and CDR2: LNHDA and SQIVND (reference sequence). The DNA for the CDR3 is TGTGCCAGTAGTTCAGGGGTTGGGTCACCCCTCCACTTT. This codes for CASSSGVGSPLHF.